This T cell receptor beta chain was observed in a study of chemoradiotherapy in HPV16-positive cancers. Turning to the study itself: Functional T-cell assays on a couple of HPV16-positive patients' cells defined candidate HPV-specific clones and common TCR motifs.

The study, taken as a whole, reports: Candidate HPV-specific clones and E7-related TCR motifs grew in tumor during treatment. The functional HPV-specific definition rests on just two HPV16-positive patients.

V trimming: 4 bases; J trimming: 5 bases; junction bases outside the gene matches: 12. The CDR3 covers 16 residues. From germline, CDR1 is LGHNA and CDR2 YNFKEQ. Profiled with immunoSEQ multiplex PCR; TCRdb holds only in-frame clones, not every one. The table lists 10,000 to 11,000 clones, approximately 69% of them singletons. As concerns this clone: Its antigen is not identified.

The chain combines TRBV4-2 with TRBJ2-7, with 9 bases that match TRBD1. This sample was obtained from a patient who underwent chemoradiotherapy. The receptor was derived from a human donor with HPV-associated anogenital cancer. The CDR3 DNA reads as TGTGCCAGCAGCCTGAACCCGGGACAGGGCTTTGACGAGCAGTACTTC. This encodes CASSLNPGQGFDEQYF.